These 13 T cell receptor beta chains originate from one sample sequenced in a study of T cells in localized non-small cell lung cancer. Only in-frame clones appear in the TCRdb table, and some are missing; sequencing was by immunoSEQ multiplex PCR. There are approximately 18,000 clones in the sample; approximately 80% occur only once, and about 25% lies in the top ten. The specimen comprised peripheral blood, sampled before any cancer treatment. The receptors were gathered from a female donor over 55 with stage I lung adenocarcinoma.

The V and J genes are TRBV6-1 and TRBJ2-3, with 8 bases lining up with TRBD1. Germline loops: CDR1 MNHNS, CDR2 SASEGT. There are 15 residues in the CDR3. The ends lost 2 bases at V and 1 base at J; junction bases unmatched: 2. The chain's CDR3 is CASSETTGGTDTQYF. In nucleotides, the CDR3 is TGTGCCAGCAGTGAAACGACAGGGGGCACAGATACGCAGTATTTT.

CDR3 protein: CASSVVAGEQFF. Here the CDR3 DNA reads TGTGCCAGCAGCGTAGTGGCGGGTGAGCAGTTCTTC. The V gene is TRBV9, the J gene TRBJ2-1; maybe TRBD2 (5 bases). Trimming removed 0 bases from V and 9 bases from J, with 7 bases in between. The CDR3 extends over 12 amino acids. CDR1 and CDR2 (germline): SGDLS, YYNGEE. Full variable domain (rest looked up from reference TRBV9 and TRBJ2-1): DSGVTQTPKHLITATGQRVTLRCSPRSGDLSVYWYQQSLDQGLQFLIQYYNGEERAKGNILERFSAQQFPDLHSELNLSSLELGDSALYFCASSVVAGEQFFGPGTRLTVL.

The chain employs TRBV7-2 and TRBJ2-3; D is uncertain. Trimming left V 1 base short and J 6 bases short, with 5 bases between. CDR1 and CDR2 from the germline V gene are SGHTA and FQGNSA. The CDR3 has 12 amino acids. In DNA, the CDR3 is TGTGCCAGCAGCTTAGATATGGATACGCAGTATTTT. Its protein is CASSLDMDTQYF.

CDR3 protein: CASSNNPGQGSYGYTF. The CDR3 DNA reads TGCGCCAGCAGCAACAACCCAGGACAGGGTTCGTATGGCTACACCTTC. This chain joins TRBV5-1 and TRBJ1-2, with 8 bases identical to TRBD1. CDR1 and CDR2 from the germline V gene are SGHRS and YFSETQ. V was pared by 4 bases and J by 5 bases, with 13 bases of the junction left unmatched. This CDR3 region has 16 residues.

The chain links TRBV30 to TRBJ2-7; D ambiguous. Trimming removed 2 bases from V and 3 bases from J, with 8 bases in between. This CDR3 has 12 amino acids. Per germline, CDR1 GTSNPN and CDR2 SVGIG (reference sequence). CDR3 DNA sequence: TGTGCCTGGAGTTCTCAGAACTACGAGCAGTACTTC. Translated, it gives CAWSSQNYEQYF.

This clone showed up just a few times. The chain combines TRBV7-2 with TRBJ1-2; D possibly corresponds to TRBD1 (5 bases). The CDR3 covers 13 residues. The germline gives CDR1 SGHTA, CDR2 FQGNSA. V lost 5 bases and J 4 bases, leaving 11 bases between the germline ends. Here the CDR3 reads CASSLGTAYGYTF. CDR3 DNA sequence: TGTGCCAGCAGCCTCGGGACCGCCTATGGCTACACCTTC. Looking up the rest from reference TRBV7-2 and TRBJ1-2 gives the full variable domain: GAGVSQSPSNKVTEKGKDVELRCDPISGHTALYWYRQSLGQGLEFLIYFQGNSAPDKSGLPSDRFSAERTGGSVSTLTIQRTQQEDSAVYLCASSLGTAYGYTFGSGTRLTVV.

This clone was detected only a few times. The gene calls are TRBV2 and TRBJ1-2; TRBD1 is a possible D gene (5 bases). V lost 10 bases and J lost 4, with 13 bases in between. The CDR3 contains 12 residues. Germline V gene lookup returns CDR1 SNHLY and CDR2 FYNNEI. The CDR3 DNA is TGTGCCAACCCAGGACAATCCTATGGCTACACCTTC. The encoded protein is CANPGQSYGYTF.

The chain recombines TRBV5-1 with TRBJ1-1; unclear D gene. CDR1 is SGHRS and CDR2 is YFSETQ in the germline V gene. V dropped 2 bases and J dropped 2 bases, with 10 bases sitting between them. The CDR3 spans 14 residues. Here the CDR3 reads CASSLGYANTEAFF. The CDR3 DNA reads as TGCGCCAGCAGCTTAGGATACGCTAACACTGAAGCTTTCTTT.

J is TRBJ2-7 and V is TRBV25-1; 11 bases match TRBD1. The CDR3 runs to 16 residues. V was clipped by 6 bases and J by 1 base; unmatched bases: 8. Germline CDR1 is MGHDK and CDR2 is SYGVNS. The CDR3 loop is CASSDLGTGGSYEQYF. The DNA for the CDR3 is TGTGCCAGCAGCGACCTTGGGACAGGGGGTTCCTACGAGCAGTACTTC.

The rearrangement joins TRBV2 to TRBJ2-1; no reliable D call. The CDR3 totals 10 residues. Per the germline V gene, CDR1 is SNHLY and CDR2 is FYNNEI. Trimming stripped 2 bases from V and 15 bases from J, with 8 bases between. CDR3 residues: CASSELTPFF. For the CDR3, the DNA is TGTGCCAGCAGTGAACTTACTCCGTTCTTC.

The J gene is TRBJ1-1, the V gene TRBV29-1; a weak D match, TRBD1 (6 bases). The length of the CDR3 is 13 residues. Germline V gives CDR1 SQVTM, CDR2 ANQGSEA. V was clipped by 7 bases and J by 4 bases, with 16 bases between them. The CDR3 here is CSAGGRMGTEAFF. In DNA, the CDR3 is TGCAGCGCCGGGGGGCGGATGGGCACTGAAGCTTTCTTT.

Here the CDR3 reads CASSLAPGTTSGTEAFF. CDR3 nucleotides: TGTGCCAGCAGCTTAGCGCCGGGGACCACGAGTGGCACTGAAGCTTTCTTT. The V call is TRBV7-2, the J call TRBJ1-1; D perhaps matches TRBD1 (5 bases). Trimming stripped 0 bases from V and 4 bases from J, with 18 bases between. The CDR3 covers 17 residues. Germline lookup yields CDR1 SGHTA and CDR2 FQGNSA. The variable domain in full, completed from reference TRBV7-2 and TRBJ1-1, reads GAGVSQSPSNKVTEKGKDVELRCDPISGHTALYWYRQSLGQGLEFLIYFQGNSAPDKSGLPSDRFSAERTGGSVSTLTIQRTQQEDSAVYLCASSLAPGTTSGTEAFFGQGTRLTVV.

The J gene is TRBJ2-3, the V gene TRBV9; perhaps D is TRBD1 or TRBD2 (5 bases each). CDR3 length equals 15 residues. CDR1 SGDLS and CDR2 YYNGEE come from the germline V gene. Trimming removed 0 bases at V and 5 bases at J, with 13 bases between. The CDR3 bases are TGTGCCAGCAGCGTAGACGTGGGGGAAATAGATACGCAGTATTTT. It codes for CASSVDVGEIDTQYF.